This TCR beta chain was identified during a study of T cell clones after liver transplantation. Study-wide context: As an antigen-independent comparator, third-party-reactive TCRbeta sequences came from pre-transplant mixed lymphocyte reactions.

To note about this clone: Its specificity is not known.

Sorting of unstimulated PBMCs yielded separate CD3+CD4+ and CD3+CD8+ fractions. Only in-frame clones appear in the TCRdb table, and some are missing; sequencing was by immunoSEQ multiplex PCR. The sample gives more than 65,000 clones, around nine tenths of which show up once; roughly 2.6% is in the top ten. V lost 3 bases and J lost 5, with 4 bases in between. The CDR3 extends over 11 amino acids. Germline lookup yields CDR1 WNHNN and CDR2 SYGVQD (reference sequence). Whole-study findings and limits: Graft donor-reactive T cells possibly entered the graft instead of undergoing deletion.

The chain is built from TRBV10-1 and TRBJ2-5; no reliable D call. Sample: CD4+ T cells from blood, taken before liver transplant. This receptor was identified in a human donor who received a liver transplant. This CDR3 is CASSEGETQYF. The CDR3 coding sequence is TGCGCCAGCAGTGAAGGGGAGACCCAGTACTTC.